This T cell receptor beta chain was captured in a study of T cell responses to AZD1222 COVID-19 vaccine (dated by TCRdb to the early 2020s). For the study in its entirety: AZD1222 recipients given second doses at about 4 weeks or at about 12 weeks were pooled, since spike-specific TCR depth and breadth were not found to differ between the two schedules. Enrollment into the trials was organized by age into subgroups of 18-55, 56-69 and 70-plus years, and those subgroups contained approximately 150, 30 and 60 TCR-sequenced participants, respectively. A total of 230 to 250 trial participants underwent TCR sequencing, of whom nearly 210 received two doses of AZD1222 and roughly 25 received two doses of the MenACWY control vaccine. Findings and caveats that apply to the study as a whole: Most participants were white British and females outnumbered males, and the authors suggested that clonal diversity may have been underestimated. The vaccine-associated CD4 TCRs covered the entire spike protein, and the dominant responses fell in regions 160-218 and 743-854. In the small 56-69-year group, the increase in depth fell short of significance, most likely because of low power. Because no day 14 peak-response samples were available, repertoires were characterized only after the peak T cell response. After two AZD1222 doses, both the breadth and the depth of spike-specific TCRs were significantly higher than at day 0 and than in MenACWY recipients. Epitopes outside the regions mutated in the B.1.351 and B.1.1.7 variants were reportedly recognized by nearly half of the unique spike-specific TCRs. Only five to seven AZD1222 recipients were SARS-CoV-2 seropositive at baseline, limiting conclusions about previously exposed vaccinees.

The CDR3, cysteine through phenylalanine, is 16 amino acids long. Of the read, only the CDR3 DNA is kept; its 48 bases are in frame from base 1. Compared with germline, V lacks 7 bases and J lacks 4 bases; bases without a gene match: 18. The germline V gene sets CDR1 to SQVTM and CDR2 to ANQGSEA. This specimen's time point label, interpreted: baseline before first vaccination. Samples from vaccinated people were obtained from the UK trials COV001 and COV002, which included a single-blind randomized controlled phase 2/3 trial of AZD1222 (ChAdOx1 nCoV-19) in healthy adults. Trial participant PBMC samples were collected at day 0 and day 28 after the second dose for TCRbeta chain sequencing. The CDR3 regions of human TCRbeta chains were analyzed by immunosequencing. The study's processing was this. TCRs in the repertoires were compared against a reference library of SARS-CoV-2-specific TCRs that had been generated with the MIRA antigen-specificity platform. Breadth was defined as the fraction of unique TCRs that were SARS-CoV-2-associated, and depth was defined as the fraction of total T cells that were SARS-CoV-2-associated. Using the MIRA data, each spike-specific TCR was mapped to the spike region that the TCR reacts to and placed in a CD4 or CD8 class. Log10-transformed breadth and depth values were compared by one-way ANOVA with Sidak's multiple comparisons tests. Entries here come from immuneACCESS through TCRdb and include only in-frame sequences with V and J called. Some clones fail to appear in such tables; in the studies checked, an unresolved V gene covers under half of the shortfall, and the cause of the remainder is unknown. The V and J calls and clone size were taken over from that table, and D and trimming were inferred from the DNA. Present in this sample are around 110,000 clones, around nine tenths of which were seen just once. Jointly, the top ten make up over 1.5% of the sample.

On this clone: Its specific antigen is unknown. Per-nucleotide qualities are absent, and no much larger clonotype sits a single base away.

Specimen: peripheral blood, collected on day 0 of AZD1222 vaccination. The TCR originated in an adult in good health. The receptor chain draws on TRBV29-1 and TRBJ1-2; 7 bases in the junction line up with TRBD1. This receptor carries the CDR3 CSAGWTGSVYRYGYTF. The nucleotide sequence reads as follows: TGCAGCGCTGGTTGGACAGGTTCAGTCTATCGCTATGGCTACACCTTC.